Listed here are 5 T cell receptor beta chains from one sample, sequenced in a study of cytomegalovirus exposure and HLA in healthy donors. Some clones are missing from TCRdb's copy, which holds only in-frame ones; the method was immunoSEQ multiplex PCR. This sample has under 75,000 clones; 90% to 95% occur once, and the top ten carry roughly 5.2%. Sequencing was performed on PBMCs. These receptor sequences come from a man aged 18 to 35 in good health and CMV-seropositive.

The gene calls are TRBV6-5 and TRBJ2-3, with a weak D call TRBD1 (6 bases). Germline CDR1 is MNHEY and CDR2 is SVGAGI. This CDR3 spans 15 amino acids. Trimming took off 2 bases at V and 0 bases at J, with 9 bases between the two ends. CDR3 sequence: CASSYRTESTDTQYF. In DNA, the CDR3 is TGTGCCAGCAGTTACCGGACAGAGAGCACAGATACGCAGTATTTT.

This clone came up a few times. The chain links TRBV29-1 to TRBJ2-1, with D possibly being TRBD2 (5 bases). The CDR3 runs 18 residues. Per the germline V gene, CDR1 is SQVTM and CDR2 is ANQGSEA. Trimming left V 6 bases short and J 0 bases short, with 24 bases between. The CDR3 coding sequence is TGCAGCGTCCGGTTTGGAAATCCCACCCGGGGCTCCTACAATGAGCAGTTCTTC. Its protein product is CSVRFGNPTRGSYNEQFF.

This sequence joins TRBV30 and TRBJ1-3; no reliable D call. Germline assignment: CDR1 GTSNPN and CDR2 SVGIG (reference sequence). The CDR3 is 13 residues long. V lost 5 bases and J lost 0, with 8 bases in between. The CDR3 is CAWGGISGNTIYF. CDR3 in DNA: TGTGCCTGGGGCGGGATCTCTGGAAACACCATATATTTT.

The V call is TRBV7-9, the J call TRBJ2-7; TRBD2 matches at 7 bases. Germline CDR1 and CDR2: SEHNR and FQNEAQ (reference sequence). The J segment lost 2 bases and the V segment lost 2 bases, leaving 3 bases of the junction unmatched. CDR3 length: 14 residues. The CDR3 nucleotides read TGTGCCAGCAGCTTAAGGGGAGGGCCCTACGAGCAGTACTTC. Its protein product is CASSLRGGPYEQYF.

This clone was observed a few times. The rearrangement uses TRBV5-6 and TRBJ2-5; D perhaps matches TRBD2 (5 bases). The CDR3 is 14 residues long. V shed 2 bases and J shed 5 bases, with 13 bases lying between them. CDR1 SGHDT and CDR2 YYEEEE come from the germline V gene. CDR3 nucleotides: TGTGCCAGCAGCTTTGTTGAATCGGGGGAGACCCAGTACTTC. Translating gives CASSFVESGETQYF. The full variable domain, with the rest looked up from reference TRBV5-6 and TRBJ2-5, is DAGVTQSPTHLIKTRGQQVTLRCSPKSGHDTVSWYQQALGQGPQFIFQYYEEEERQRGNFPDRFSGHQFPNYSSELNVNALLLGDSALYLCASSFVESGETQYFGPGTRLLVL.